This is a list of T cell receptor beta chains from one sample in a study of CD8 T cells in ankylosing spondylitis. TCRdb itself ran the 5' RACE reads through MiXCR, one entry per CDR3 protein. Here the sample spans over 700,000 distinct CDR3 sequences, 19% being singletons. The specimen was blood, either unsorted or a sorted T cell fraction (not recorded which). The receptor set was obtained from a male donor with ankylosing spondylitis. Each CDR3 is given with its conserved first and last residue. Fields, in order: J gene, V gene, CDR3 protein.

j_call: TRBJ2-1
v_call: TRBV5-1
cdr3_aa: CASSLAGTSGYNEQFF

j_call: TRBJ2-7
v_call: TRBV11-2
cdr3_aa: CASSLADGEIIPYEQYF

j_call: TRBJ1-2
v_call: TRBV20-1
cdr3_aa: CSARQGENYGYTF

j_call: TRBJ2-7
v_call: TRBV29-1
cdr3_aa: CSGSTGLAGAEQYF

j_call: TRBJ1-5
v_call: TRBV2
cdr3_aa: CASKKDRNSNQPQHF

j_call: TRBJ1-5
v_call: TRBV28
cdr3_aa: CASSFLPLDSSNQPQHF

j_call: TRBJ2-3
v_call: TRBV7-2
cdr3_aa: CASSLDRATDTQYF

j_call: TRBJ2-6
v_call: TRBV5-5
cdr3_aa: CASSPRTYPGANVLTF

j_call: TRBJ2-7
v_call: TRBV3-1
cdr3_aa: CASSVAGGSEQYF

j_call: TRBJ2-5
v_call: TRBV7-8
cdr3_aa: CASSADVRDRGNETQYF

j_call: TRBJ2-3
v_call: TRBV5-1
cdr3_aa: CASSLFLAGITDTQYF

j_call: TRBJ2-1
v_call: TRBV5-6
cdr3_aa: CASSFFWVSPYNEQFF

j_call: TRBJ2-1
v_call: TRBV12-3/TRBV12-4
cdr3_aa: CASSPTGTRTNEQFF

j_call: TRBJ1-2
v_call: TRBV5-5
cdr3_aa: CASSFTPRGYGYTF

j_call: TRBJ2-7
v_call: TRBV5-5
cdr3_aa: CASSFAAGAYEQYF

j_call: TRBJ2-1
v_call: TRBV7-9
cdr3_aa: CASSLGGEFF

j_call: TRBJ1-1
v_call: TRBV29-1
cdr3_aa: CSVGSRIIMNTEAFF

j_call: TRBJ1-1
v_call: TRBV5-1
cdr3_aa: CASSLVSGRGVTEAFF

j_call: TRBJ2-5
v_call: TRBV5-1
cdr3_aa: CASRTSGGYQETQYF

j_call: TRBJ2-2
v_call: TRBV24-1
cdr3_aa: CATSDSGTGTNTGELFF

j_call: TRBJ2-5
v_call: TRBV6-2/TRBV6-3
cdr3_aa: CASTPIGTPQETQYF

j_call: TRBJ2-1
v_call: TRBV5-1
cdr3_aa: CASSLFTSSGGSYNEQFF

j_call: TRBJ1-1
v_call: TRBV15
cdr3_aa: CATSPSPTEAFF

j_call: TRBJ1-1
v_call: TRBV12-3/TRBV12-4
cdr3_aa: CASSLGRRGLSRRNTEAFF

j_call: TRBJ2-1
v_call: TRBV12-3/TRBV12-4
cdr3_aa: CASSLAETHYEQFF

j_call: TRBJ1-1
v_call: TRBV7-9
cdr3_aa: CASSLEGSKNTEAFF

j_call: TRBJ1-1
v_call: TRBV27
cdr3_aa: CASRTLIGRMNTEAFF